This T cell receptor (beta chain) appears in the sequencing data of a study of post-analysis software for immune sequencing data. Study-level findings and limits: In patients, a few TRBV segments were more frequent than in controls, with TRBV5-6, TRBV5-1 and TRBV20-1 among them.

CDR3 length: 14 amino acids. Germline values: CDR1 DFQATT, CDR2 SNEGSKA (reference sequence). V gave up 6 bases and J gave up 9 bases; unmatched junction bases: 12. Carried by the TCR beta cDNA libraries were unique molecular identifiers. TCRdb itself ran the PCR reads through MiXCR, one entry per CDR3 protein. This table holds 150,000 to 200,000 distinct CDR3 sequences, 25% to 35% found once. There are a few counts of this clonotype. Its antigen remains unknown. The receptor comes from a girl aged 10-17 years with multiple sclerosis. The chain is built from TRBV20-1 and TRBJ1-5; 9 bases fit TRBD1. The sequencing sample was made of blood. CDR3 sequence reads: CSAITGTGSGPQHF. CDR3 bases: TGCAGTGCAATCACCGGGACAGGGTCGGGGCCCCAGCATTTT.